Each of the 16 T cell receptor beta chains below was sequenced from the same sample in a study of T cell clonality in common variable immunodeficiency. Libraries were prepared by immunoSEQ multiplex PCR; TCRdb keeps only in-frame clonotypes and omits some of them. In total the sample includes under 35,000 clones, none of them seen once. The specimen sequenced was peripheral blood mononuclear cells. These receptors were obtained from a person between 18 and 75 years old in good health.

This clone was counted at least ten times. Sequencing ends 3 residues short of the CDR3 end; the germline J gene provides the rest. The V gene is TRBV2, the J gene TRBJ1-6; a possible D gene is TRBD1 (5 bases). The V gene lost 5 bases and the J gene lost 9 bases, with 14 bases spanning the gap. The CDR3 is made up of 14 amino acids. Germline-derived CDR1 and CDR2 are SNHLY and FYNNEI. The CDR3 loop reads CASSWGLAGSPLHF. Incomplete CDR3 DNA: TGTGCCAGCAGTTGGGGCTTAGCAGGTTCACCC.

This clone has a count of ten or more. The DNA ends 3 residues before the CDR3 does, and the rest of the CDR3 is filled in from the germline J gene. This chain joins TRBV30 and TRBJ1-4, with 8 bases identical to TRBD1. Germline-derived CDR1 and CDR2 are GTSNPN and SVGIG (reference sequence). The CDR3 is 15 amino acids. The ends lost 4 bases at V and 3 bases at J; junction bases unmatched: 7. The CDR3 DNA, read in part, is TGTGCCTGGACGGGACAGGAGTTGGCTAATGAAAAA. Translated, it gives CAWTGQELANEK. The complete CDR3 sequence is CAWTGQELANEKLFF.

The table lists this clone with a few counts. Read sequence stops 3 residues before the CDR3 end, and the germline J gene provides the missing end. The V gene is TRBV7-9, the J gene TRBJ1-1; 7 positions match TRBD1. The CDR3 covers 15 residues. Germline CDR1 SEHNR, CDR2 FQNEAQ (reference sequence). J gave up 5 bases and V 1 base, and 7 bases lay outside the gene matches. The CDR3 bases that were read are TGTGCCAGCAGCTTAGGAGAGGGGGCGGGAACTGAA. Protein sequence: CASSLGEGAGTE. The entire CDR3 reads CASSLGEGAGTEAFF.

The sample holds many counts of this clone. The CDR3 end falls 3 residues outside the read, so it is completed with the germline J gene. The chain links TRBV5-4 to TRBJ2-5, with 8 bases aligning to TRBD2. CDR3 size: 15 residues. Looked up from germline, CDR1 is SGHNT and CDR2 is YYREEE (reference sequence). V shed 4 bases, J shed 2 bases, and the junction held 7 bases outside the gene matches. The CDR3 spells CASSDPAGGQETQYF. The covered CDR3 bases are TGTGCCAGCAGCGATCCCGCGGGGGGACAAGAGACC.

Ten or more counts support this clone. The CDR3 is CASSFGGTGRNIQYF. The covered CDR3 bases are TGTGCCAGCAGCTTTGGGGGGACAGGTCGTAACATT. The V and J genes are TRBV11-3 and TRBJ2-4, with 8 bases matching TRBD1. The CDR3 end is not reached by the read, which stops 3 residues before it; the germline J gene fills it in. The junction had 8 bases not matched to a gene; V was cut back by 3 bases and J by 7 bases. CDR1 is SGHNT and CDR2 is YENEEA in the germline V gene. The CDR3 consists of 15 residues.

Turning to this clone: The read ends 3 residues early relative to the CDR3; the germline J gene fills the gap. V and J are TRBV2 and TRBJ2-5; D not resolved. Germline V gene sequence: CDR1 SNHLY, CDR2 FYNNEI. Trimming shortened V by 6 bases and J by 3 bases, and 5 bases separated the two germline ends. The CDR3 spans 11 residues. CDR3 bases read: TGTGCCAGCAGGATAGAAGAGACC. This translates into CASRIEET. The whole CDR3 region reads CASRIEETQYF.

This clone has ten or more counts. The CDR3 bases that were read are TGTGCCAGCTCAATGGGACAGGGAGGTGAG. It specifies CASSMGQGGE. The entire CDR3 sequence reads CASSMGQGGEQFF. The chain uses TRBV18 and TRBJ2-1; the match to TRBD1 covers 9 bases. The sequence runs out 3 residues before the end of the CDR3; the remainder is reconstructed from the germline J gene. V shed 5 bases and J 9 bases; nucleotides not matched to a gene: 5. The germline CDR1 and CDR2 sequences are KGHSH and LQKENI. The CDR3 covers 13 residues.

This clone appeared many times. The read stops 3 residues short of the end of the CDR3; the missing end is completed from the germline J gene. The V gene is TRBV20-1, the J gene TRBJ1-2; 8 bases agree with TRBD1. CDR3 size: 14 residues. From germline, CDR1 is DFQATT and CDR2 SNEGSKA (reference sequence). The chain's CDR3 is CSARGGKTGAGYTF. Incomplete CDR3 DNA: TGCAGTGCTAGAGGGGGAAAGACAGGGGCCGGC.

At least ten counts were recorded for this clone. CDR3 protein: CASSLGLAGAGETQYF. CDR3 DNA, as far as it was read: TGTGCCAGCTCCCTCGGACTAGCGGGAGCCGGAGAGACC. The chain carries TRBV18 and TRBJ2-5; 13 positions match TRBD2. The read halts 3 residues ahead of the CDR3 end, with the missing end drawn from the germline J gene. Per germline, CDR1 KGHSH and CDR2 LQKENI. With 6 bases clipped from V and 4 bases from J, the junction kept 8 bases outside the gene matches. The CDR3 has 16 amino acids. The whole variable domain, remainder taken from reference TRBV18 and TRBJ2-5, is NAGVMQNPRHLVRRRGQEARLRCSPMKGHSHVYWYRQLPEEGLKFMVYLQKENIIDESGMPKERFSAEFPKEGPSILRIQQVVRGDSAAYFCASSLGLAGAGETQYFGPGTRLLVL.

This clone was seen at least ten times. The CDR3 extends 3 residues past the end of the read, so its final part is completed from the germline J gene. The chain recombines TRBV7-3 with TRBJ2-1, with a weak D call TRBD1 (5 bases). Germline lookup yields CDR1 SGHTA and CDR2 FQGTGA. Trimming shortened V by 3 bases and J by 0 bases, and 12 bases separated the two germline ends. This CDR3 region has 16 residues. The CDR3 is CASSLTAQSSYNEQFF. The CDR3 DNA, read in part, is TGTGCCAGCAGCTTGACAGCCCAGAGCTCCTACAATGAG. The full variable domain, completed using reference TRBV7-3 and TRBJ2-1, is GAGVSQTPSNKVTEKGKYVELRCDPISGHTALYWYRQSLGQGPEFLIYFQGTGAADDSGLPNDRFFAVRPEGSVSTLKIQRTERGDSAVYLCASSLTAQSSYNEQFFGPGTRLTVL.

This clone occurred many times. The read gets to within 3 residues of the CDR3 end, and the germline J gene fills in the rest. This chain uses TRBV20-1 with TRBJ1-6, with 8 bases lining up with TRBD1. This CDR3 has 16 amino acids. Germline V CDR1 and CDR2: DFQATT, SNEGSKA (reference sequence). Trimming at V came to 4 bases and at J to 4 bases, leaving 9 bases not matched to a gene. CDR3 residues: CSATSLGQVYNSPLHF. Incomplete CDR3 DNA: TGCAGTGCTACCTCCCTGGGACAGGTTTATAATTCACCC.

In this sample, this clone turned up many times. The read ends 3 residues before the CDR3 terminus; that terminus is restored from the germline J gene. J is TRBJ1-4 and V is TRBV5-4; TRBD1 matches at 8 bases. The CDR3 runs to 16 residues. Trimming at V came to 4 bases and at J to 8 bases, leaving 13 bases not matched to a gene. Germline V lookup: CDR1 SGHNT, CDR2 YYREEE (reference sequence). The sequenced CDR3 bases are TGTGCCAGCAGCGTCGCCTCGGGACAGGTGTTAGAAAAA. It encodes CASSVASGQVLEK. The complete CDR3 reads CASSVASGQVLEKLFF.

Ten or more counts support this clone. The CDR3 bases that were read are TGTGCCAGCAGCTTCACCCAAGGCGGGGCTGAA. It yields the protein CASSFTQGGAE. The CDR3, in full, reads CASSFTQGGAEAFF. J is TRBJ1-1 and V is TRBV7-9, with D uncertain. Read sequence stops 3 residues before the CDR3 end, and the germline J gene provides the missing end. CDR3 length: 14 amino acids. The V gene's germline CDR1 is SEHNR and CDR2 FQNEAQ (reference sequence). V dropped 3 bases and J dropped 6 bases, with 14 bases sitting between them.

Many counts were recorded for this clone. The sequence runs out 3 residues before the end of the CDR3; the remainder is reconstructed from the germline J gene. This chain connects TRBV20-1 to TRBJ1-4, with D perhaps matching TRBD1 (5 bases). Per germline, CDR1 DFQATT and CDR2 SNEGSKA (reference sequence). The V end lost 5 bases, the J end lost 1 base, and 20 bases lay between the germline ends. There are 17 residues in the CDR3. The CDR3 sequence is CSARGRRGRETNEKLFF. The CDR3 DNA, read in part, is TGCAGTGCTCGAGGAAGGCGGGGGAGGGAAACTAATGAAAAA.

This clone has a count of ten or more. The read stops 3 residues short of the end of the CDR3; the missing end is completed from the germline J gene. The chain recombines TRBV19 with TRBJ2-1; possibly TRBD1 or TRBD2 for D (5 bases each). Trimming cost V 3 bases and J 7 bases, with 19 bases left between them. The CDR3 has 16 residues. The V gene's germline CDR1 is LNHDA and CDR2 SQIVND (reference sequence). CDR3 region: CASSILRGVGMNEQFF. The part of the CDR3 DNA that was read is TGTGCCAGTAGTATTCTCAGAGGGGTGGGGATGAATGAG. Combining the CDR3 with reference TRBV19 and TRBJ2-1 gives the whole variable domain DGGITQSPKYLFRKEGQNVTLSCEQNLNHDAMYWYRQDPGQGLRLIYYSQIVNDFQKGDIAEGYSVSREKKESFPLTVTSAQKNPTAFYLCASSILRGVGMNEQFFGPGTRLTVL.

This clone occurred many times. The DNA ends 3 residues before the CDR3 does, and the rest of the CDR3 is filled in from the germline J gene. The V call is TRBV20-1, the J call TRBJ2-7, with 15 bases lining up with TRBD2. V was clipped by 1 base and J by 5 bases; unmatched bases: 6. Germline V lookup: CDR1 DFQATT, CDR2 SNEGSKA (reference sequence). This CDR3 contains 16 residues. The DNA read from the CDR3 is TGCAGTGCTAGAGCCGGGACTAGCGGGGGGCAAAACGAG. Protein: CSARAGTSGGQNE. The CDR3 reads in full as CSARAGTSGGQNEQYF.